Listed below are T cell receptor beta chains from one sample, sequenced in a study of CD8 T cells in ankylosing spondylitis. TCRdb analysed the 5' RACE reads with MiXCR anew, one entry per CDR3 protein. The table lists a few hundred thousand distinct CDR3 sequences, less than 25% of them singletons. The sample was blood, either unsorted or a sorted T cell fraction (not recorded which). These receptors all stem from a female donor with ankylosing spondylitis or in good health (not recorded which). Each CDR3 is given with its conserved first and last residue. Each record gives: D gene, clone size, J gene, V gene, CDR3 protein, CDR3 DNA. The D gene is left open where the match is weak. Size values are once, few and many counts, or a class for expanded clones, and some rows have none.

NA,NA,TRBJ2-7,TRBV10-1,CASSGGFGSGKFSYEQYF,TGCGCCAGCAGTGGGGGGTTTGGTAGCGGTAAATTCTCCTACGAGCAGTACTTC
TRBD2,NA,TRBJ2-3,TRBV27,CASRLAGGSTDTQYF,TGTGCCAGCAGATTAGCGGGAGGTAGCACAGATACGCAGTATTTT
TRBD1,few,TRBJ2-4,TRBV9,CASSARDSRNIQYF,TGTGCCAGCAGCGCAAGGGACAGTAGAAACATTCAGTACTTC
TRBD1,many,TRBJ2-1,TRBV20-1,CSAPDRAGGYNEQFF,TGCAGTGCCCCGGACAGGGCAGGGGGCTACAATGAGCAGTTCTTC
TRBD1,few,TRBJ1-4,TRBV6-1,CASRILRQGTGEKLFF,TGTGCCAGCAGGATATTGCGACAGGGGACTGGGGAAAAACTGTTTTTT
TRBD2,NA,TRBJ2-5,TRBV27,CASIPLAGGETQYF,TGTGCCAGCATCCCTCTAGCGGGAGGGGAGACCCAGTACTTC
NA,few,TRBJ2-7,TRBV7-2,CASSAHEEQYF,TGTGCCAGCAGCGCCCATGAAGAGCAGTACTTC
NA,few,TRBJ1-4,TRBV29-1,CSVVVGRVTNEKLFF,TGCAGCGTTGTGGTGGGCAGGGTAACTAATGAAAAACTGTTTTTT
NA,NA,TRBJ2-5,TRBV10-3,CAITGTQEETQYF,TGTGCCATCACTGGGACACAGGAAGAGACCCAGTACTTC
NA,NA,TRBJ2-1,TRBV10-1,CASSLPGEPAFF,TGCGCCAGCAGCCTCCCGGGGGAGCCGGCGTTCTTC
NA,few,TRBJ2-1,TRBV6-2/TRBV6-3,CASSYRPQFF,TGTGCCAGCAGTTACCGCCCACAGTTCTTC
NA,many,TRBJ2-6,TRBV5-1,CASSFNSGANVLTF,TGCGCCAGCAGCTTTAACTCTGGGGCCAACGTCCTGACTTTC
NA,many,TRBJ1-5,TRBV12-3/TRBV12-4,CASSPGGDQPQHF,TGTGCCAGCAGCCCCGGGGGGGATCAGCCCCAGCATTTT
TRBD1,NA,TRBJ2-1,TRBV20-1,CSARGTGVIDEQFF,TGCAGTGCTAGAGGGACAGGGGTTATCGATGAGCAGTTCTTC
NA,NA,TRBJ2-1,TRBV6-4,CASLANRRIAEYRNEQFF,TGTGCCAGCTTAGCTAACAGACGAATAGCGGAATACAGGAATGAGCAGTTCTTC
TRBD1,few,TRBJ1-5,TRBV6-1,CASSEVLTGYQPRHF,TGTGCCAGCAGTGAAGTCTTGACAGGGTATCAGCCCCGGCATTTT